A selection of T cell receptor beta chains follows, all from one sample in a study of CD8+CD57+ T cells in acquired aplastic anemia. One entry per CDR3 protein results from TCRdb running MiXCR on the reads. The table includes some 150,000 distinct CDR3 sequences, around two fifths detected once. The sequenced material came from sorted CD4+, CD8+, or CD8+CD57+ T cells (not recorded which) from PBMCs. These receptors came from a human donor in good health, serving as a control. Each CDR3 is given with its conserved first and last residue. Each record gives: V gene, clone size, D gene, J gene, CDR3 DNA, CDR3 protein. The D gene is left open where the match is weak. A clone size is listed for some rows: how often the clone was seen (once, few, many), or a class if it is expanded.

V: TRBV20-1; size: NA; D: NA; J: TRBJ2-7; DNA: TGCAGTGCCCCCCTTGGGACCGATCTCTCCTACGAGCAGTACTTC; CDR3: CSAPLGTDLSYEQYF
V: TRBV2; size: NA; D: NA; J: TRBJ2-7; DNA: TGTGCCAGCCTCACAGGGAGCAACGAGCAGTACTTC; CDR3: CASLTGSNEQYF
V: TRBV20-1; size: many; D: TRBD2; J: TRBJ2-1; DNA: TGCAGTGCTAGAAACCTACTAGCGCACTCCTACAATGAGCAGTTCTTC; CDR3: CSARNLLAHSYNEQFF
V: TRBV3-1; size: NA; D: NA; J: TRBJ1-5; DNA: TGTGCCAGCAGCCAACGGGACAAAAATCAGCCCCAGCATTTT; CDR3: CASSQRDKNQPQHF
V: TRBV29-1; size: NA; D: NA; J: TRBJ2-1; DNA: TGCAGCGTTGGTTCCTCTCGGACAGCAGACAATGAGCAGTTCTTC; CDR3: CSVGSSRTADNEQFF
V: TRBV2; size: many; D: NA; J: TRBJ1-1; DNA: TGTGCCAGCAGTGAATCATGGTTACTTGAAGCTTTCTTT; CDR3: CASSESWLLEAFF
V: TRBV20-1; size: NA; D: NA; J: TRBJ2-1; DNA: TGCAGTCTACAATCGGACCAGACTAATGAGCAGTTCTTC; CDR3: CSLQSDQTNEQFF
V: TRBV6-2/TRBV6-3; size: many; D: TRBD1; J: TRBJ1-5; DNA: TGTGCCAGCAGTTATTCGGCAGGGGGTCAGCCCCAGCATTTT; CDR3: CASSYSAGGQPQHF
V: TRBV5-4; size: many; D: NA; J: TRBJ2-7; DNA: TGTGCCAGCGCCACCTGGGAGGGGGGCTACGAGCAGTACTTC; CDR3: CASATWEGGYEQYF
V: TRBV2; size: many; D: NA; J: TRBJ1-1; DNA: TGTGCCAGCACCTCTCAGGGCACGTCGACTGAAGCTTTCTTT; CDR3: CASTSQGTSTEAFF
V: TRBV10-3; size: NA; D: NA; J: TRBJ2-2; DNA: TGTGCCACCCGGGGGCCTACGGACACCGGGGAGCTGTTTTTT; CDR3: CATRGPTDTGELFF
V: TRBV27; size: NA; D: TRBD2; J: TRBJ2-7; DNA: TGTGCCAGCAATTTTCGGCTAGCGGGGAACTCCTACGAGCAGTACTTC; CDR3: CASNFRLAGNSYEQYF
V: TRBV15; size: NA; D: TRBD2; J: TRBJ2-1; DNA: TGTGCCACCAGCGCCAGACTAGCGGGGGGTAGGAATGAGCAGTTCTTC; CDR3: CATSARLAGGRNEQFF
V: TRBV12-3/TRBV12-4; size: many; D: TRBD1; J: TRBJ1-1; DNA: TGTGCCAGCAGTTGGACAGGGGCTGGGAACACTGAAGCTTTCTTT; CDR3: CASSWTGAGNTEAFF
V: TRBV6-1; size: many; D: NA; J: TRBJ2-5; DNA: TGTGCCAGCAGAGACCCCAGGACGGCCTCGGGAGAGACCCAGTACTTC; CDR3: CASRDPRTASGETQYF
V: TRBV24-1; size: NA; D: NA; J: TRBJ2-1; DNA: TGTGCCACCCGAAGGTCGAATGAGCAGTTCTTC; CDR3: CATRRSNEQFF
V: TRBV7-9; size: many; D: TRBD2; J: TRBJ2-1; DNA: TGTGCCAGCGCTGCTGCGGCGGGAGTCAATGAGCAGTTCTTC; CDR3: CASAAAAGVNEQFF
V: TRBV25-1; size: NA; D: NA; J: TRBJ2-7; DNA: TGTGCCAGCAGTGAAAGGGGCATGGCCTACGAGCAGCACTTC; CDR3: CASSERGMAYEQHF
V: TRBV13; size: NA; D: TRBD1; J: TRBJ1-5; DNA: TGTGCCAGCAGCTCCGACGGGGGCAGCTCCGACAGGGGCAGCAATCAGCCCCAGCATTTT; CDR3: CASSSDGGSSDRGSNQPQHF
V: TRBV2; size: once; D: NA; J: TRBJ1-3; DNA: TGTGCCAGCAGTGCCCTTTCTCGCTCTGGAAACACCATATATTTT; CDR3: CASSALSRSGNTIYF
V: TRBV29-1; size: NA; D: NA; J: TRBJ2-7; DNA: TGCAGCGTTGAAGATCTGCGAGTTGGCTCCTACGAGCAGTACTTC; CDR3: CSVEDLRVGSYEQYF
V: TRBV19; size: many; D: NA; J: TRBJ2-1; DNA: TGTGCCAGTAGGGGTGGAAGCAATGAGCAGTTCTTC; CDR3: CASRGGSNEQFF
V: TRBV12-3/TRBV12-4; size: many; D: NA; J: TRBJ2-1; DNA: TGTGCCAGCGAGGGACGGCGCTCCTACAATGAGCAGTTCTTC; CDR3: CASEGRRSYNEQFF
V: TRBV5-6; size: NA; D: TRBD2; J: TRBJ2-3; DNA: TGTGCCAGCAGCCGCGGGGGTGGGAGCACAGATACGCAGTATTTT; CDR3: CASSRGGGSTDTQYF
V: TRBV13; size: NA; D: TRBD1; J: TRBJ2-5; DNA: TGTGCCAGCACCGCCGGCAGGGGGTTTGAGACCCAGTACTTC; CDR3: CASTAGRGFETQYF
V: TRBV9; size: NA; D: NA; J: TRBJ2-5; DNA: TGTGCCAGCAGCCAAGTCGGAAAGACCCAGTGCTTC; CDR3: CASSQVGKTQCF
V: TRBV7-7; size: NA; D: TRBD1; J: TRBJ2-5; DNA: TGTGCTAGCAGCCCGCCGGGACAGGGGGAGACCCAGTACTTC; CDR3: CASSPPGQGETQYF
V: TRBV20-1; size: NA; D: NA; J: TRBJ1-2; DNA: TGCAGTGCTAGAGATCTCACGGCCCAGAAAGGCTACACCTTC; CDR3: CSARDLTAQKGYTF
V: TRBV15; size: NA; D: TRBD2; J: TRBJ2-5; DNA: TGTGCCACCATGGGGGGGGGAGAGACCCAGTACTTC; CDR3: CATMGGGETQYF
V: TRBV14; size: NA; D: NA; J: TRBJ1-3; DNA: TGTGCCAGCAGCCAAGTCATGGAGGGCACCATATATTTT; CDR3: CASSQVMEGTIYF
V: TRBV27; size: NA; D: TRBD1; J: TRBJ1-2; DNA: TGTGCCAGCAGTTTGGGACAGGGGTCGTCCTATGGCTACACCTTC; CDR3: CASSLGQGSSYGYTF
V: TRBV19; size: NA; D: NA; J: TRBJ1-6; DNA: TGTGCCAGTAAGGACGGCTTGGGACCCCTCCACTTT; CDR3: CASKDGLGPLHF
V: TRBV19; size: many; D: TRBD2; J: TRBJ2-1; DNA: TGTGCCAGTAGTATAGACAGACTAGCGGGAAATGAGCAGTTCTTC; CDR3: CASSIDRLAGNEQFF
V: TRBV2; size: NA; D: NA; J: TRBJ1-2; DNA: TGTGCCAGCAGTGAAGCGGGAGGCACTAACTATGGCTACACCTTC; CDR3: CASSEAGGTNYGYTF
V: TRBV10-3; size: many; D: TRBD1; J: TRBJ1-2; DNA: TGTGCCATCAGTCCGGGACAGGGGCTCTATGGCTACACCTTC; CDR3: CAISPGQGLYGYTF
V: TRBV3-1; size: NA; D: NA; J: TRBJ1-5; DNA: TGTGCCAGCAGCCAACAGGGTGGCAATCAGCCCCAGCATTTT; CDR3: CASSQQGGNQPQHF
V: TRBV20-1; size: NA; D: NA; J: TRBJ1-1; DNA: TGCAGTGCTAGTAGAACCGGGACCACTGAAGCTTTCTTT; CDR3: CSASRTGTTEAFF
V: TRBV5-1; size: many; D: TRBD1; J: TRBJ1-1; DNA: TGCGCCAGCAGCTCTACACAGGGGGCAGCCACTGAAGCTTTCTTT; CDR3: CASSSTQGAATEAFF
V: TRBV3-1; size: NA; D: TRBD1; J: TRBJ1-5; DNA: TGTGCCAGCAGCCAGGGACAGGGGCCCCAGCATTTT; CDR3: CASSQGQGPQHF
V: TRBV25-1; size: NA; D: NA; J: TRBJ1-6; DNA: TGTGCCAGCAGTGAACCGACGGGGGGAGCGTCACCCCTCCACTTT; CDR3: CASSEPTGGASPLHF
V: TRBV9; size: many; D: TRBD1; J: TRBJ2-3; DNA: TGTGCCAGCAGCGCTTTACAGGGGGAGGCAGATACGCAGTATTTT; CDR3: CASSALQGEADTQYF
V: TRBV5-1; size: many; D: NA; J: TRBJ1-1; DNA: TGCGCCAGCAGCTTTGTTCAGTCCTCTGAAGCTTTCTTT; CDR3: CASSFVQSSEAFF